This TCR beta chain was found in a study of PD-1 blockade in classical Hodgkin lymphoma. Clones were sequenced by immunoSEQ multiplex PCR, and TCRdb holds only the in-frame ones, with some missing. The data hold some 25,000 clones, with about 67% observed a single time. Germline V CDR1 and CDR2: SQVTM, ANQGSEA. The CDR3 totals 14 residues. V gave up 4 bases and J gave up 4 bases, with 17 bases separating them. Following autologous stem cell transplantation, relapse occurred in every patient, and exposure to brentuximab vedotin varied. The receptor's source is a human donor with classical Hodgkin lymphoma. This sample comprised peripheral blood mononuclear cells (PBMCs), obtained before the second cycle of nivolumab. This chain connects TRBV29-1 to TRBJ2-7; no clear D gene. The CDR3 region is CSVVRSEDTYEQYF. For the CDR3, the DNA is TGCAGCGTTGTACGGTCAGAGGATACTTACGAGCAGTACTTC.